Given below is one TCR beta chain in context. This clonotype occurred many times. It has no known antigen specificity. One base away there is no much larger clone; base qualities are not given. The method behind the library was RT-PCR. The listed sequencing device is Illumina HiSeq 2500. TCRdb reprocessed the public reads (quality trimming at Q25 with fastp, clone calling with MiXCR) and kept in-frame beta chains. Entries that share a CDR3 protein sequence are merged under the most common genes and DNA. The sample table contains roughly 650,000 distinct CDR3 sequences; only one count was recorded for 15% to 18% of them. 11% of the sample is held by the ten biggest clonotypes. This sample stems from a study of response to subunit inactivated influenza vaccine (dated by TCRdb to the late 2010s). Concerning the study at large: The study used deep quantitative T cell receptor repertoire profiling to track responses to a trivalent subunit inactivated influenza vaccine. General findings and caveats noted by the study authors: The authors proposed that each seasonal influenza vaccination may bring in only a limited number of new T cells.

Trimming costs V 4 bases and J 0 bases, and their ends lie 16 bases apart. The germline V gene encodes CDR1 MDHEN and CDR2 SYDVKM. The CDR3 runs 16 residues from the cysteine to the phenylalanine. The retained sequence is limited to the CDR3, 48 bases, with the frame set at the first base. The V gene is TRBV28 and the J gene is TRBJ2-7; the D gene is possibly TRBD2, with 5 bases matching. Sequences were derived from PBMCs from blood, sampled 11 to 12 days after vaccination. The sequence was collected from a man between 50 and 59 years old who received an inactivated influenza vaccine. Donor details come from another sample of the same person, matched by shared clones. At the DNA level, the sequence is TGTGCCAGCAGTTCCCAGGACTTTCTGAGCTCCTACGAGCAGTACTTC. Its protein is CASSSQDFLSSYEQYF.